The sequence of this T cell receptor beta chain was determined in a study of blood T cell repertoires in COVID-19. Study as a whole: T cells, B-cell-depleted T cells, or PBMCs provided the cDNA or gDNA that served as material.

In this sample, this clone turned up once. The V gene lost 4 bases and the J gene lost 0 bases, with 17 bases spanning the gap. CDR3 length: 17 amino acids. Germline lookup yields CDR1 SGHKS and CDR2 YYEKEE (reference sequence). The authors' processing: From reference gene primer amplification, estimates of nucleated cell counts were derived. Libraries were prepared by immunoSEQ multiplex PCR; TCRdb keeps only in-frame clonotypes and omits some of them. V and J calls and clone size come straight from that table; D and trimming were deduced from the DNA. The sample contains about 140,000 clones, about 86% of which appear only once.

The receptor comes from a woman aged 60-75 years with acute or convalescent COVID-19. The V and J genes are TRBV5-5 and TRBJ1-3; D is possibly TRBD1 (5 bases). The sample taken for sequencing was peripheral blood. The CDR3 bases are TGTGCCAGCAGCGCTACACCGACAGCTAACTCTGGAAACACCATATATTTT. Its protein product is CASSATPTANSGNTIYF. The variable domain in full, with the rest retrieved from reference TRBV5-5 and TRBJ1-3, is DAGVTQSPTHLIKTRGQQVTLRCSPISGHKSVSWYQQVLGQGPQFIFQYYEKEERGRGNFPDRFSARQFPNYSSELNVNALLLGDSALYLCASSATPTANSGNTIYFGEGSWLTVV.